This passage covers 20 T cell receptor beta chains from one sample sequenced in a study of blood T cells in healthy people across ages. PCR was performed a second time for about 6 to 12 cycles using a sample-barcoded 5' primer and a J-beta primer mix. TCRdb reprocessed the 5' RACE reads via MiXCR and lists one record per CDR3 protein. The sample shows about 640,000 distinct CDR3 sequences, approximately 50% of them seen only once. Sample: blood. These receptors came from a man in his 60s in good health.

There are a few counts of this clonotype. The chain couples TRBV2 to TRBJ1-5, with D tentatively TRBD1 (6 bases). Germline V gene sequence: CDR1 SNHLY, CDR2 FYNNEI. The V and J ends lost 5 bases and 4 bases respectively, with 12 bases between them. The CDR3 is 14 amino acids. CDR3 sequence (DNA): TGTGCCAGCAGTCCCCAGACAGGAAATCAGCCCCAGCATTTT. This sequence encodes CASSPQTGNQPQHF.

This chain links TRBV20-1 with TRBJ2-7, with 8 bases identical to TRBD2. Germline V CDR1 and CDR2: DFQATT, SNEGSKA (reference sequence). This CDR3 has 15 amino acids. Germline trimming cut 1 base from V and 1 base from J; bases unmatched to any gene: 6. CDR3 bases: TGCAGTGCTAGAGGTAGCACGGGGGGGTCCTACGAGCAGTACTTC. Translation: CSARGSTGGSYEQYF.

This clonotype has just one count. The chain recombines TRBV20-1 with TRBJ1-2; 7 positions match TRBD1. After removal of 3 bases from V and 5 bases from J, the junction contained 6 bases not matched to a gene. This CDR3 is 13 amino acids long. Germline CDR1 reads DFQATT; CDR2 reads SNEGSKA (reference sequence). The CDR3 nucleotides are TGCAGTGCTAGGAACAGGGGTTCGTATGGCTACACCTTC. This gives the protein CSARNRGSYGYTF.

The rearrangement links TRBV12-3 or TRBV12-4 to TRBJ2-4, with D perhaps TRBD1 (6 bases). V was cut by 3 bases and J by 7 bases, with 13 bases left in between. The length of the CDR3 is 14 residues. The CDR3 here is CASSFNWGQNIQYF. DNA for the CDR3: TGTGCCAGCAGTTTTAATTGGGGGCAGAACATTCAGTACTTC.

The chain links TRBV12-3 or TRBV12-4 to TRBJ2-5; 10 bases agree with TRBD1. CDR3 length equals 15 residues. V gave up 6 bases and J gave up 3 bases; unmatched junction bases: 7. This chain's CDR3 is CASRETGGAEETQYF. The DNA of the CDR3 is TGTGCCAGCAGGGAGACAGGGGGCGCGGAAGAGACCCAGTACTTC.

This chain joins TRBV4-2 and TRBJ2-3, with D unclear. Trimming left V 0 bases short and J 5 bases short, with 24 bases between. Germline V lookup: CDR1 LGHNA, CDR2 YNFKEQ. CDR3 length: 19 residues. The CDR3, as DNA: TGTGCCAGCAGCCAAGAATCGGGTAGGGCCCTGAGGTTTGGAGATACGCAGTATTTT. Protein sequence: CASSQESGRALRFGDTQYF.

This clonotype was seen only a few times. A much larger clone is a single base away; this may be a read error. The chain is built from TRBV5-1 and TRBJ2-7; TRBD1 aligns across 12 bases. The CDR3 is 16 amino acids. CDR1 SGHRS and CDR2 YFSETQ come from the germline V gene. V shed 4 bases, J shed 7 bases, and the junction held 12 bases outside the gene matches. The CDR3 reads CASSHGTGGPYNEQYF. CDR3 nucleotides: TGCGCCAGCAGCCATGGGACAGGGGGCCCCTACAATGAGCAGTACTTC.

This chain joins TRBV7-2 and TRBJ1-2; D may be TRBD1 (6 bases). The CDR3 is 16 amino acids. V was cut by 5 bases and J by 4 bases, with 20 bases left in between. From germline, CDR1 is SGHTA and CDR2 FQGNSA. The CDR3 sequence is CASSPDSGGGGYGYTF. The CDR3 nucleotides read TGTGCCAGCAGCCCGGATAGTGGAGGGGGAGGCTATGGCTACACCTTC.

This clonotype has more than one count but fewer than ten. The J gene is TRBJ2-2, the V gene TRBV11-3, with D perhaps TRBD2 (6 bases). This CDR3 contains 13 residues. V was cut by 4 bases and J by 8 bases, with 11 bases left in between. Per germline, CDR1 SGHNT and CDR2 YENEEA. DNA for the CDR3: TGTGCCAGCAGCTCGAGGAGGGATGGGGAGCTGTTTTTT. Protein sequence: CASSSRRDGELFF.

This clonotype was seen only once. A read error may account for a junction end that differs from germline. The CDR3 is CASISGAGPYNGQFF. CDR3 DNA: TGTGCCAGCATCTCGGGGGCTGGACCCTACAATGGGCAGTTCTTC. This sequence joins TRBV25-1 and TRBJ2-1; perhaps D is TRBD1 or TRBD2 (6 bases each). The CDR3 runs to 15 residues. The V gene's germline CDR1 is MGHDK and CDR2 SYGVNS.

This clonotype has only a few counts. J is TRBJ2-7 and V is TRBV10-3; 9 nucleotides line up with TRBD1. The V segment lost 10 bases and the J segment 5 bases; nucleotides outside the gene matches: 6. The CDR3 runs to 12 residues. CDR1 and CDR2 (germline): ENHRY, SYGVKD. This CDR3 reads CATWDRVHEQYF. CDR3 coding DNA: TGTGCCACCTGGGACAGGGTCCACGAGCAGTACTTC.

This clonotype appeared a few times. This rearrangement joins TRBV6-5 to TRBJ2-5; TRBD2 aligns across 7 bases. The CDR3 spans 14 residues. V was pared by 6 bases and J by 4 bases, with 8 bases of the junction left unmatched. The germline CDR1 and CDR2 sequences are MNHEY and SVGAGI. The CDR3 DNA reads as TGTGCCAGCAGACCTACTAGCGTAGGAGAGACCCAGTACTTC. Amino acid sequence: CASRPTSVGETQYF.

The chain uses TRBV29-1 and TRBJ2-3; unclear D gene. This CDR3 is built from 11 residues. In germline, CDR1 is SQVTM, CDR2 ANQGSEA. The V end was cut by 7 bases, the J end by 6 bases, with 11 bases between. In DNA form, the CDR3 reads TGCAGCGGTGCCCCCCGCGATACGCAGTATTTT. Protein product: CSGAPRDTQYF.

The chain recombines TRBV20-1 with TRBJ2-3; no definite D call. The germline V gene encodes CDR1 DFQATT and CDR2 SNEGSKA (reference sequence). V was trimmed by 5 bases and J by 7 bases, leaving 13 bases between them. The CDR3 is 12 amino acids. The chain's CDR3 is CSAGPVGNTQYF. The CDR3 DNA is TGCAGTGCTGGTCCTGTTGGGAATACGCAGTATTTT.

This CDR3 is CASSLWESEQFF. The CDR3 bases are TGCGCCAGCAGCTTGTGGGAGAGTGAGCAGTTCTTC. V is TRBV5-1 and J is TRBJ2-1; tentatively, D is TRBD2 (5 bases). Germline-derived CDR1 and CDR2 are SGHRS and YFSETQ. The length of the CDR3 is 12 residues. Trimming pared 1 base from V and 9 bases from J, leaving 8 bases between.

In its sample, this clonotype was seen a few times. CDR3 nucleotides: TGTGCCAGCAGTCTCAGCGGTGGACGCTACGAGCAGTACTTC. Protein: CASSLSGGRYEQYF. The V gene is TRBV12-3 or TRBV12-4, the J gene TRBJ2-7, with a possible D match to TRBD2 (5 bases). V dropped 5 bases and J dropped 3 bases, with 14 bases sitting between them. This CDR3 is 14 amino acids long.

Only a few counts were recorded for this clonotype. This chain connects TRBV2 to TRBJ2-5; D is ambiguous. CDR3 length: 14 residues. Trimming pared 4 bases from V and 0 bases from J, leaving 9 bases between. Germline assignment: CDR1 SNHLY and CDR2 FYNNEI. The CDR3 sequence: CASSGAAYQETQYF. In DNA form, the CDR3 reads TGTGCCAGCAGTGGGGCGGCGTACCAAGAGACCCAGTACTTC.

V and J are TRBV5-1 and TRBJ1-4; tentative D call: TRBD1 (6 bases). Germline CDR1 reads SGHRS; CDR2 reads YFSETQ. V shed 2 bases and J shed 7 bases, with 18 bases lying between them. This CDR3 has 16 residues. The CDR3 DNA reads TGCGCCAGCAGCTTTAACAGGGCCTCATCGGGTGAAAAACTGTTTTTT. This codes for CASSFNRASSGEKLFF. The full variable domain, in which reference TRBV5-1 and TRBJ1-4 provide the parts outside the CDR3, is KAGVTQTPRYLIKTRGQQVTLSCSPISGHRSVSWYQQTPGQGLQFLFEYFSETQRNKGNFPGRFSGRQFSNSRSEMNVSTLELGDSALYLCASSFNRASSGEKLFFGSGTQLSVL.

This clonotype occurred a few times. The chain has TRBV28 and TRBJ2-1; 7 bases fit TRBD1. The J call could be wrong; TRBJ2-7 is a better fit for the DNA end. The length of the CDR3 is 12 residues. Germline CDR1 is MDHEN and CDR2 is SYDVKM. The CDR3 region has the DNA TGTGCCAGCAGTTTGGGGACAGACGAGCAGTACTTC. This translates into CASSLGTDEQYF.

This CDR3 is CASSQSASGGHIDTQYF. In DNA form, the CDR3 reads TGCGCCAGCAGCCAATCCGCTAGCGGGGGGCACATAGATACGCAGTATTTT. The chain is built from TRBV4-1 and TRBJ2-3; 11 nucleotides line up with TRBD2. This CDR3 has 17 residues. The germline CDR1 and CDR2 sequences are MGHRA and YSYEKL. The ends lost 2 bases at V and 5 bases at J; junction bases unmatched: 9.